This T cell receptor (beta chain) originates from a study of T-cell memory formation after mild COVID-19. Overall study results and limits: Contracting clones, day 15 to 85, had balanced CD4/CD8, and later expanders favored CD4+. Second-wave clones reaching peak frequency on day 37 lacked confirmed SARS-CoV-2 specificity. Researchers report contracting CD4+ clones mostly in CM and EM, with CD8+ clones in EMRA.

CDR3 length: 15 residues. Trimming left V 4 bases short and J 2 bases short, with 15 bases between. The germline V gene has CDR1 SQVTM and CDR2 ANQGSEA. As to this clonotype: What it binds is unknown.

TCRdb analysed the 5' RACE reads with MiXCR anew, one entry per CDR3 protein. Of about 150,000 distinct CDR3 sequences listed, less than 25% are singletons. The sequence was obtained from an adult woman who had mild COVID-19 (a few samples of this study predate the infection). Cell type and time point are not known. The rearrangement uses TRBV29-1 and TRBJ2-1; D remains unclear. The specimen sequenced was PBMCs or a T cell subset sorted from them (not recorded which). The chain's CDR3 is CSVVWYLETYNEQFF. DNA for the CDR3: TGCAGCGTTGTATGGTATCTGGAGACCTACAATGAGCAGTTCTTC.